Included here is one T cell receptor beta chain sequence, with context. These data belong to a study of shared clonotypes between healthy human individuals. Germline values: CDR1 SGHNT, CDR2 YYREEE (reference sequence). The CDR3 covers 16 residues. Trimming removed 4 bases from V and 4 bases from J; junction bases left unmatched: 11. Profiled with immunoSEQ multiplex PCR; TCRdb holds only in-frame clones, not every one. Of 2,500,000 or so clones listed, just under 95% are singletons. The donors, all of them Caucasian adults, lived in Nashville, Tennessee. The split of CD4+ cells yielded CD45RA+ naive and CD45RA-negative memory subsets.

This clonotype originated in a man between 18 and 35 years old in good health. Some clones in this sample may be carry-over from other donors' samples. Source material: naive CD4+ T cells from PBMCs. Subset noted: CD45RA+ positively selected. The rearrangement joins TRBV5-4 to TRBJ2-1, with TRBD2 matching 7 bases. This CDR3 is CASSPGGAGKYNEQFF. The DNA of the CDR3 is TGTGCCAGCAGCCCGGGGGGTGCGGGGAAGTACAATGAGCAGTTCTTC.